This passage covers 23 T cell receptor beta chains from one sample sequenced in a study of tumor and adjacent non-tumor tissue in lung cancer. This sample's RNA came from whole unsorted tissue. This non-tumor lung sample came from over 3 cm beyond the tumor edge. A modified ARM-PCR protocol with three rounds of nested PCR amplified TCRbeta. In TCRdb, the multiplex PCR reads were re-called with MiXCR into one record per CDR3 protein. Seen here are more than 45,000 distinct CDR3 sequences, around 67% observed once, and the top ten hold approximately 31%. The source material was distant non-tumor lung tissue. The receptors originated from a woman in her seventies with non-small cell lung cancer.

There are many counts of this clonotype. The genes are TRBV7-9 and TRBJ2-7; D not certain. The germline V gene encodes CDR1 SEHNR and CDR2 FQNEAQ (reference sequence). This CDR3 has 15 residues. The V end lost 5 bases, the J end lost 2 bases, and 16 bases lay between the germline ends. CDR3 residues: CASSPHSALTYEQYF. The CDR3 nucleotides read TGTGCCAGCAGCCCCCACTCCGCACTTACCTACGAGCAGTACTTC. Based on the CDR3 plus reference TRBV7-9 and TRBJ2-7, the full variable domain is DTGVSQNPRHKITKRGQNVTFRCDPISEHNRLYWYRQTLGQGPEFLTYFQNEAQLEKSRLLSDRFSAERPKGSFSTLEIQRTEQGDSAMYLCASSPHSALTYEQYFGPGTRLTVT.

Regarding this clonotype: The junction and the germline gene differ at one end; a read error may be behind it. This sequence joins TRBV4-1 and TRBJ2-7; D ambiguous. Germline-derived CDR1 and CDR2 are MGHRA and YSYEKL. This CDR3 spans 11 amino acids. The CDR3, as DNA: TGCGCCATCAGCCAAGCCTACGAGCAATACTTC. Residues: CAISQAYEQYF.

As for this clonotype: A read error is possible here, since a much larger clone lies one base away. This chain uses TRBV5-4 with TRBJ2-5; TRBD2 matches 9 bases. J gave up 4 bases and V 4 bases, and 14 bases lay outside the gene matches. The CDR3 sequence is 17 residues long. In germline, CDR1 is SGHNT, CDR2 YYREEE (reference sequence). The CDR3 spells CASSPAAGAGGPETQYF. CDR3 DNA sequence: TGTGCCAGCAGCCCAGCTGCAGGGGCGGGAGGGCCAGAGACCCAGTACTTC.

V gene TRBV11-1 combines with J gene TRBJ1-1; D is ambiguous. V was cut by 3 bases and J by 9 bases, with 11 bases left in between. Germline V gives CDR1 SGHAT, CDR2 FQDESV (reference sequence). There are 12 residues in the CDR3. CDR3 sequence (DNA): TGTGCCAGCAGCTTTGAAGGTACTAAAGCTTTCTTT. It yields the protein CASSFEGTKAFF. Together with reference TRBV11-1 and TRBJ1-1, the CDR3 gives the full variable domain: EAEVAQSPRYKITEKSQAVAFWCDPISGHATLYWYRQILGQGPELLVQFQDESVVDDSQLPKDRFSAERLKGVDSTLKIQPAELGDSAMYLCASSFEGTKAFFGQGTRLTVV.

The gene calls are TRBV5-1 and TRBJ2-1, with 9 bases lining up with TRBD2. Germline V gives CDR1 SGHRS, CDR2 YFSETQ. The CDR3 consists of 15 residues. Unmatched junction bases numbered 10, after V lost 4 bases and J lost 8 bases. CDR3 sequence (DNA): TGCGCCAGCAGCCCAACTAGCGGGTACCCCGATGAGCAGTTCTTC. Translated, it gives CASSPTSGYPDEQFF.

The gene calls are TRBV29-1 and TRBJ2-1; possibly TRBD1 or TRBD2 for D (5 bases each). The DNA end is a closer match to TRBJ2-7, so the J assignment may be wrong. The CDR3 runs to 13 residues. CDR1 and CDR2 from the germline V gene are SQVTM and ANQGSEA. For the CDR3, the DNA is TGCAGCGTTGCCGGGACGGTATACAATGAGCAGTACTTC. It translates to CSVAGTVYNEQYF.

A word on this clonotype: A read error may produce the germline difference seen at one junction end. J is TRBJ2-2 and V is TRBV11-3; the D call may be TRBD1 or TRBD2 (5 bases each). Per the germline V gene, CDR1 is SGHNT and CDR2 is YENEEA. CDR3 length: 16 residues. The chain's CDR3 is CASSASGQVDTGELFF. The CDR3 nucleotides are TGTGCCAGCAGTGCGTCCGGACAAGTAGACACCGGGGAGCTGTTCTTT.

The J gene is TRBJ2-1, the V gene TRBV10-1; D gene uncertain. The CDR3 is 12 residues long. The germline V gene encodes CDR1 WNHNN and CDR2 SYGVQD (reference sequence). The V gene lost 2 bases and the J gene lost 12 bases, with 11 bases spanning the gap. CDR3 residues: CASSETYDGQFF. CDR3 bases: TGCGCCAGCAGTGAGACCTACGATGGGCAGTTCTTC.

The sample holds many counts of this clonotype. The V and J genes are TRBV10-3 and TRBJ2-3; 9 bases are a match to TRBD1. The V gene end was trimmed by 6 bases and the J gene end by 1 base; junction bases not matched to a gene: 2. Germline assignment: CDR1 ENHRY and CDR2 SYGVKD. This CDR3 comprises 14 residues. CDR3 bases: TGTGCCATCAGCGGGGACAGGGGCACAGATACGCAGTATTTT. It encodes CAISGDRGTDTQYF.

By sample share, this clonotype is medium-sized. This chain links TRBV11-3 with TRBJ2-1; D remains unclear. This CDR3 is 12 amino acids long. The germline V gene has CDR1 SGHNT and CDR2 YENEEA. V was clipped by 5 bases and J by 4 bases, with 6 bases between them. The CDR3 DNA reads TGTGCCAGCAGCAGATTATACAATGAGCAGTTCTTC. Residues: CASSRLYNEQFF.

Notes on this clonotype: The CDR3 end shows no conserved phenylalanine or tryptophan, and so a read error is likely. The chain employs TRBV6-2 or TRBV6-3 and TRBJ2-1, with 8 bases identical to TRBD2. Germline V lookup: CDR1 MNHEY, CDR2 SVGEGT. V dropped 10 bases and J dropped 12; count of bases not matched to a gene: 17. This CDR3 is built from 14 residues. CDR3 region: CATGLGGVETAQFL. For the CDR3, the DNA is TGTGCCACGGGACTAGGGGGAGTAGAAACTGCGCAGTTCCTC.

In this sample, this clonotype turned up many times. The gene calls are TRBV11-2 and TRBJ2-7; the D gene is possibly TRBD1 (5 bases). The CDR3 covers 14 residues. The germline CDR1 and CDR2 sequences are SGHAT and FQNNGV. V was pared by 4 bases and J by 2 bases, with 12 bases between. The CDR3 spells CASSSMLTAYEQYF. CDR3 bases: TGTGCCAGCAGCTCAATGCTGACAGCCTACGAGCAGTACTTC.

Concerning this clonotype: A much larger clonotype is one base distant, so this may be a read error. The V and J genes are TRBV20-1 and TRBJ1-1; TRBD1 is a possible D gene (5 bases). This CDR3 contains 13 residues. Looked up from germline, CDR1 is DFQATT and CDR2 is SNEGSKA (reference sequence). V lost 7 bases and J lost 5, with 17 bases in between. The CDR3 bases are TGCAGTGTTAGGTGGGAGGGGAGGACTGAAGCTTTCTTT. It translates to CSVRWEGRTEAFF.

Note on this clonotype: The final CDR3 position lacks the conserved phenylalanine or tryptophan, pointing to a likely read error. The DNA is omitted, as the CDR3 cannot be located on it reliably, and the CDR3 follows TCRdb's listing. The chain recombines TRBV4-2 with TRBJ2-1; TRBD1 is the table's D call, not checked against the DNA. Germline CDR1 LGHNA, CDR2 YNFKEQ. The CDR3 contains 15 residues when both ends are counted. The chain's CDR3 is CVSSQDGTENNEQSS.

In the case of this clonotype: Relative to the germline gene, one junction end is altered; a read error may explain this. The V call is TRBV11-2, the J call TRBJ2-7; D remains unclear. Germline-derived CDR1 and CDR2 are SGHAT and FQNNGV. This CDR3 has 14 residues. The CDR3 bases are TGCGCCAGCAGCTTAGTGGCCATCCACCACGAGCAGTACTTC. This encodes CASSLVAIHHEQYF. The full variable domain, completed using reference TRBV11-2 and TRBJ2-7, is EAGVAQSPRYKIIEKRQSVAFWCNPISGHATLYWYQQILGQGPKLLIQFQNNGVVDDSQLPKDRFSAERLKGVDSTLKIQPAKLEDSAVYLCASSLVAIHHEQYFGPGTRLTVT.

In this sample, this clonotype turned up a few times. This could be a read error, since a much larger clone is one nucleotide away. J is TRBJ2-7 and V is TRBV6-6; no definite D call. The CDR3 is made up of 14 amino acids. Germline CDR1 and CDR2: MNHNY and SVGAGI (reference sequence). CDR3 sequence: CAISYSISSYEQYF. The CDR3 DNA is TGTGCCATCAGTTACAGTATAAGCTCCTACGAGCAGTACTTC.

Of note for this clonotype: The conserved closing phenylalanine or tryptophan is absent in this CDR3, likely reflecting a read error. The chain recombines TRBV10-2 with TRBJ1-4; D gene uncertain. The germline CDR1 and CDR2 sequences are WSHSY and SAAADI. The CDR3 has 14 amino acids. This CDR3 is CASREDFPGETLFS. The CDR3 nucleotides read TGCGCCAGCAGAGAGGACTTCCCGGGTGAAACACTGTTTTCT.

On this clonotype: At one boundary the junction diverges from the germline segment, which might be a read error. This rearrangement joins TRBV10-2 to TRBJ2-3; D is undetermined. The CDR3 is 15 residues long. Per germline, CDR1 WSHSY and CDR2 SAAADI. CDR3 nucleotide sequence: TGCGCCAACAGTGGATCACAGATTCACACAGATACGCAGTATTTT. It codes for CANSGSQIHTDTQYF.

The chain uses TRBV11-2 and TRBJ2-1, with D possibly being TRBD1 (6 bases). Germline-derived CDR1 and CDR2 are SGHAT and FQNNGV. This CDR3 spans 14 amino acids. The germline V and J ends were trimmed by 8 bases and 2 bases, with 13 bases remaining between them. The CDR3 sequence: CASGRQGTYNEQFF. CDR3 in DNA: TGTGCCAGCGGCCGTCAGGGGACCTACAATGAGCAGTTCTTC.

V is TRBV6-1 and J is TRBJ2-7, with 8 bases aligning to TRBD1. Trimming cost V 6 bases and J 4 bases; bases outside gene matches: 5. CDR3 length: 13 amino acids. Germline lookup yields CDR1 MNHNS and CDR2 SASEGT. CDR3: CASRRTGIYEQYF. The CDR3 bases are TGTGCCAGCAGGCGGACAGGGATTTACGAGCAGTACTTC.

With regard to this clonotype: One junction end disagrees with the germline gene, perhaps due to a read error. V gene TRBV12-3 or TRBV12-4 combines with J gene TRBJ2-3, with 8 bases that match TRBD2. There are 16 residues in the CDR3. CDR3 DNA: TGTACCAGCAGTACCATCGGGAGGGCCATCACAGGTACGCAGTATTTT. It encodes CTSSTIGRAITGTQYF.

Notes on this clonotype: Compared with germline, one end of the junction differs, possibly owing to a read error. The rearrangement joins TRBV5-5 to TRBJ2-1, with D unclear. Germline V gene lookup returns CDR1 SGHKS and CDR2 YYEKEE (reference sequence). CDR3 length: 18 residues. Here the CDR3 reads CASSFPYFRCGSNDEHFF. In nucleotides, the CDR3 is TGTGCCAGCAGCTTCCCCTACTTCAGGTGTGGGTCGAACGATGAGCACTTCTTC.

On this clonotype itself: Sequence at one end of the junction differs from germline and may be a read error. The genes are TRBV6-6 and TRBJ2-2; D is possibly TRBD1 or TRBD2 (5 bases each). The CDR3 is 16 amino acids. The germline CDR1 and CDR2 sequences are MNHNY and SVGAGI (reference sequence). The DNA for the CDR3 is TGCGCCAGCCACGACTTGGTAGGAGGTGACACCAGGGAGCAGTTTTTT. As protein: CASHDLVGGDTREQFF.